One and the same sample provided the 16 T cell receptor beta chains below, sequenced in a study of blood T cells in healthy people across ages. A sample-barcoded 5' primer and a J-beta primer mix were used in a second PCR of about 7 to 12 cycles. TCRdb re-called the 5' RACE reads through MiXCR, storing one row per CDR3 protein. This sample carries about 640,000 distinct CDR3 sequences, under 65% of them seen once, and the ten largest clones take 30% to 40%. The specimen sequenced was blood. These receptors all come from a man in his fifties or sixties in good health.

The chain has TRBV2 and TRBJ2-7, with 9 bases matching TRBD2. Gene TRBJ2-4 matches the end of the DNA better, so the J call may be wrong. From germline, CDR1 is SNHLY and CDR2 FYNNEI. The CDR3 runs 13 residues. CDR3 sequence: CASAGGPGNIQYF. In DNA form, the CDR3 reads TGTGCCAGCGCGGGGGGGCCGGGAAACATTCAGTACTTC.

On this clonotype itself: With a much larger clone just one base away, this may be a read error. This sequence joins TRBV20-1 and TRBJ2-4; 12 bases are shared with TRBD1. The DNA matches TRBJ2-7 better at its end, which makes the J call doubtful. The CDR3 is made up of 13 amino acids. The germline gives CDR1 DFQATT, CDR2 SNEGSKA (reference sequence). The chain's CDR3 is CSAPGQGADEQYF. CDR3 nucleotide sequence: TGCAGTGCCCCGGGACAGGGGGCCGACGAGCAGTACTTC.

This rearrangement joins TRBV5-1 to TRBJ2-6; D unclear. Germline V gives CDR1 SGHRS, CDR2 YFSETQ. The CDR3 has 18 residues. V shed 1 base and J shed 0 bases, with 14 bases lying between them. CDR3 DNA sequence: TGCGCCAGCAGCTTGTACGCAGGCCTCAGCTCTGGGGCCAACGTCCTGACTTTC. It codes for CASSLYAGLSSGANVLTF.

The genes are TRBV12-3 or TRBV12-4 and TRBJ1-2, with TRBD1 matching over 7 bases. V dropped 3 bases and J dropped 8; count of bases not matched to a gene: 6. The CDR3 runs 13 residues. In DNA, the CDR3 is TGTGCCAGCAGTTTGGAGGGGGCTTGGGGCTACACCTTC. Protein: CASSLEGAWGYTF.

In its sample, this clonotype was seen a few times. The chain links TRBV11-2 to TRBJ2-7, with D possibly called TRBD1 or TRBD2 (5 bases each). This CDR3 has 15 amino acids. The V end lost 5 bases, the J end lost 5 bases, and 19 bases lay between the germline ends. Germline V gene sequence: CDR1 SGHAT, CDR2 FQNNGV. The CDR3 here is CASSLSGTLNDEQYF. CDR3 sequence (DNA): TGTGCCAGCAGCCTATCCGGGACCCTAAACGACGAGCAGTACTTC.

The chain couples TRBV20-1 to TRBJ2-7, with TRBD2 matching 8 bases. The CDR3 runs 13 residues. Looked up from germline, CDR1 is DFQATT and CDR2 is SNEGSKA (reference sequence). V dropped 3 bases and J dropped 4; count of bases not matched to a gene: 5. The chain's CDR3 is CSASGGAEYEQYF. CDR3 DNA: TGCAGTGCTAGCGGGGGGGCCGAGTACGAGCAGTACTTC.

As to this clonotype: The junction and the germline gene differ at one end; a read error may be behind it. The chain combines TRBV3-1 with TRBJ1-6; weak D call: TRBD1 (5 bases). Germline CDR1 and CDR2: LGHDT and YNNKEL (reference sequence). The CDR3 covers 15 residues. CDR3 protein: CASSRGEGPGSPPHF. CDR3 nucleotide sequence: TGTGCCAGCAGCCGAGGTGAGGGGCCCGGTTCACCCCCCCACTTT.

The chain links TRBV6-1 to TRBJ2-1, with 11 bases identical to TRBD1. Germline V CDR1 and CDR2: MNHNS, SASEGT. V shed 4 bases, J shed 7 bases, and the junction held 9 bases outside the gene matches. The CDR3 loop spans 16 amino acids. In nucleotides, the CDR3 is TGTGCCAGCAGTGTGACCGGACAGGGGGCTAAAAATGAGCAGTTCTTC. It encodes CASSVTGQGAKNEQFF.

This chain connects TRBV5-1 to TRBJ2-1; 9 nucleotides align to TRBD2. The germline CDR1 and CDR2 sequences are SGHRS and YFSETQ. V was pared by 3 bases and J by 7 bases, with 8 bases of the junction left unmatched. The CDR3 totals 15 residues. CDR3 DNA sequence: TGCGCCAGCAGCTCGGCTAGCGGGGTATGGAATGAGCAGTTCTTC. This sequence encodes CASSSASGVWNEQFF.

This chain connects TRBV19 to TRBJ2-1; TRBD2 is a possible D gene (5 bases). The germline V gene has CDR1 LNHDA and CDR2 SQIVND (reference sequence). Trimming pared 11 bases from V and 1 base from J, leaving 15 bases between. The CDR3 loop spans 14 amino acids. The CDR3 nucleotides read TGTGCCTCTATGCCGGGGTGGTCCTACAATGAGCAGTTCTTC. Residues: CASMPGWSYNEQFF.

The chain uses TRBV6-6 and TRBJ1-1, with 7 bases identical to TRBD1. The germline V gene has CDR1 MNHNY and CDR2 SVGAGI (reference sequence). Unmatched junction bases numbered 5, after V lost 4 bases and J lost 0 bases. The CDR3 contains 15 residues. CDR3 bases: TGTGCCAGCAGTTCCCCGGACAGGTTGAACACTGAAGCTTTCTTT. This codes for CASSSPDRLNTEAFF.

This CDR3 reads CASSLDPRALKRDSPLHF. The CDR3 DNA reads as TGCGCCAGCAGCTTGGACCCCAGGGCCCTCAAGAGAGATTCACCCCTCCACTTT. V usage is TRBV5-1 and J usage is TRBJ1-6; maybe TRBD1 (5 bases). CDR3 length: 18 residues. The V end was cut by 0 bases, the J end by 8 bases, with 21 bases between. Germline values: CDR1 SGHRS, CDR2 YFSETQ. The variable domain in full, with the rest retrieved from reference TRBV5-1 and TRBJ1-6, is KAGVTQTPRYLIKTRGQQVTLSCSPISGHRSVSWYQQTPGQGLQFLFEYFSETQRNKGNFPGRFSGRQFSNSRSEMNVSTLELGDSALYLCASSLDPRALKRDSPLHFGNGTRLTVT.

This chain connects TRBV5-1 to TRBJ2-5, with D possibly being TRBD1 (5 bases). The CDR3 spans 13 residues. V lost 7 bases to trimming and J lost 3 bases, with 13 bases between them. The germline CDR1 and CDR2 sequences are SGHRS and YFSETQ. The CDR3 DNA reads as TGCGCCAGCGGTTACCAGGGTGAAGAGACCCAGTACTTC. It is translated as CASGYQGEETQYF.

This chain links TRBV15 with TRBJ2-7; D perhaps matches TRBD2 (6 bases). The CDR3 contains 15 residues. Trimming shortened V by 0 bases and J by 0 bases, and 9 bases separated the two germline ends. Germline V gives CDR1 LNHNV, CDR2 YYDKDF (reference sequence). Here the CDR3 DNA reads TGTGCCACCAGCAGAGAGGTCGGGAGCTCCTACGAGCAGTACTTC. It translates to CATSREVGSSYEQYF.

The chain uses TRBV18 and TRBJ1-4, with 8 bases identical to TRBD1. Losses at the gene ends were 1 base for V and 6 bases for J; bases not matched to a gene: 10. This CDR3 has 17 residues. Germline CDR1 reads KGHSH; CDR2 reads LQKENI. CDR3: CASSPLGAGGSDEKLFF. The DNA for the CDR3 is TGTGCCAGCTCACCACTGGGGGCAGGGGGCTCGGATGAAAAACTGTTTTTT.

The CDR3 DNA sequence: TGTGCCAGCAGCACGACAGGAGATTCGGATGGCTACACCTTC. Encoded protein: CASSTTGDSDGYTF. The V gene is TRBV21-1, the J gene TRBJ1-2; TRBD1 is taken as the D call from the table, unchecked against the DNA. TRBV21-1 is shown as a pseudogene. CDR3 length equals 14 residues.